This T cell receptor (beta chain) was captured by sequencing in a study of T-cell memory formation after mild COVID-19. Trimming took 6 bases from V and 2 from J, leaving 19 bases between them. CDR3 length: 16 amino acids. CDR1 LNHDA and CDR2 SQIVND come from the germline V gene (reference sequence). 5'RACE primed at constant segments yielded TCR alpha and TCR beta cDNA libraries bearing sample barcodes and UMIs. One entry per CDR3 protein, called by TCRdb with MiXCR from the 5' RACE reads. The top ten hold 12% of the sample, which has 150,000 to 200,000 distinct CDR3 sequences, roughly 30% seen once.

The receptor was derived from an adult woman who had mild COVID-19 (a few samples of this study predate the infection). Cell type and time point are not known. The specimen sequenced was PBMCs or a T cell subset sorted from them (not recorded which). V is TRBV19 and J is TRBJ1-2; weak D call: TRBD1 (6 bases). CDR3 residues: CASRSKGAGVNYGYTF. CDR3 coding DNA: TGTGCCAGTAGATCCAAAGGGGCAGGGGTCAACTATGGCTACACCTTC. The variable domain in full, completed from reference TRBV19 and TRBJ1-2, reads DGGITQSPKYLFRKEGQNVTLSCEQNLNHDAMYWYRQDPGQGLRLIYYSQIVNDFQKGDIAEGYSVSREKKESFPLTVTSAQKNPTAFYLCASRSKGAGVNYGYTFGSGTRLTVV.